The sequence of this T cell receptor (beta chain) was determined in a study of identifying expanded T cells in peripheral blood (dated by TCRdb to between 2018 and 2020). About the study as a whole: Separate aliquots of the same genomic DNA pool were sequenced to produce technical replicates, and four replicates were compared in pairs. General study outcomes and caveats: The authors expected biological variance in healthy repertoires might increase further over much longer intervals such as months to years. For all healthy donors, the variance in clone template counts between roughly 2-week samples rose significantly as total template count increased. Across all healthy-donor time intervals, the beta-binomial model significantly cut both the number of clones called differentially abundant and the false-positive rate. Approximately 1.2 differentially abundant clones were flagged by the binomial model between technical replicates, whereas about 16.4 and 19 were flagged over approximately two weeks and four weeks, respectively.

No immune events, such as infections, were documented for the healthy donors during the collection period. Blood repertoires from healthy donors were used as a training cohort for calibrating time-dependent variance in a beta-binomial model of differential abundance of T-cell clones. The training cohort comprised about ten healthy donors, 3 female and 7 male. On average the donors were 43 years old, and their ages spanned roughly 29 to 70 years. Whole blood from each healthy donor was obtained from a commercial supplier and was collected at three time points around 15 days apart. Genomic DNA was extracted from unsorted whole blood for immunosequencing. Comments on this clone: It lacks a known antigen. No much larger clone exists at a distance of one base, and base qualities are not known.

TCRbeta CDR3 regions were profiled with the immunoSEQ Assay using bias-controlled multiplex PCR amplification of genomic DNA. The paper's processing steps were these. The absolute abundance of each unique TCRbeta CDR3 region was quantified after sequences were collapsed and filtered. Differential abundance was assessed using a binomial (Fisher-equivalent) model and a beta-binomial model in which time-dependent variance fitted from healthy donors was added. Any clone with fewer than 5 combined templates was excluded, and a clone was called differentially abundant if its Benjamini-Hochberg FDR was below 0.01. In the beta-binomial model, variance was expressed as a function of the total template count across the two samples, in the form v = (b*log(k)+a)^2. TCRdb provides this immuneACCESS table in a form limited to in-frame rearrangements. Some clones are lacking; in checked studies, under half of them reflect an unresolved V gene, and why the rest are absent is not known. D and trimming were read from the DNA, whereas the V and J calls and clone size are those reported in that table. Present in this sample are about 130,000 clones, about 86% of which were seen just once. The top ten constitute about 8% of the sample.

CDR1 and CDR2 (SGHDN, FVKESK) derive from the germline V gene. Including the terminal cysteine and phenylalanine, the CDR3 comprises 11 residues. Only the CDR3 region is kept as DNA, spanning 33 bases read in frame from base 1. V and J are truncated by 4 bases and 8 bases respectively, leaving an intervening sequence of 8 bases. This clonotype was obtained from a person between 18 and 75 years old in good health. The sequencing input was blood. The sequence joins TRBV14 to TRBJ2-5; the D segment could be TRBD1, given 6 matching bases. The nucleotide sequence is TGTGCCAGCAGCCCAGGGGATACCCAGTACTTC. Translation gives CASSPGDTQYF.